A single sample gave rise to the 19 T cell receptor beta chains below, sequenced in a study of early T cells in non-severe SARS-CoV-2 infection. TCRdb re-analysed the 5' RACE reads in MiXCR, keeping a single row per CDR3 protein. The sample records around 40,000 distinct CDR3 sequences, under 8% being singletons. The sample consisted of whole blood. All receptors come from an adult who was a healthcare worker with PCR-confirmed SARS-CoV-2 infection or an uninfected control (not recorded which).

This clonotype was recorded at least ten times. The chain couples TRBV7-9 to TRBJ1-2; D uncertain. Germline lookup yields CDR1 SEHNR and CDR2 FQNEAQ (reference sequence). V was trimmed by 5 bases and J by 4 bases, leaving 8 bases between them. CDR3 length equals 12 residues. The chain's CDR3 is CASSPRGYGYTF. CDR3 nucleotides: TGTGCCAGCAGCCCCCGTGGCTATGGCTACACCTTC.

This clonotype was observed at least ten times. This chain uses TRBV6-1 with TRBJ2-3; 9 bases align to TRBD2. CDR1 MNHNS and CDR2 SASEGT come from the germline V gene. This CDR3 has 14 residues. V was pared by 10 bases and J by 3 bases, with 8 bases of the junction left unmatched. CDR3 residues: CATKTSGGTDTQYF. The CDR3 DNA follows: TGTGCCACCAAGACTAGCGGAGGGACAGATACGCAGTATTTT.

The V call is TRBV7-2, the J call TRBJ1-6; D unclear. Trimming took off 1 base at V and 10 bases at J, with 14 bases between the two ends. The CDR3 covers 15 residues. CDR1 and CDR2 from the germline V gene are SGHTA and FQGNSA. The CDR3 DNA reads as TGTGCCAGCAGCTTAGACCCGGACTACTACTCACCCCTCCACTTT. This sequence encodes CASSLDPDYYSPLHF.

This clonotype came up many times. This sequence joins TRBV28 and TRBJ2-7; 7 bases match TRBD1. Trimming at V came to 5 bases and at J to 4 bases, leaving 2 bases not matched to a gene. Germline V gene lookup returns CDR1 MDHEN and CDR2 SYDVKM. The CDR3 consists of 12 residues. CDR3 DNA: TGTGCCAGCAGTGGGGGACAGTACGAGCAGTACTTC. Translated: CASSGGQYEQYF.

In its sample, this clonotype was seen many times. The genes are TRBV5-4 and TRBJ2-7, with 9 bases fitting TRBD2. The length of the CDR3 is 14 residues. V was pared by 1 base and J by 4 bases, with 3 bases of the junction left unmatched. CDR1 is SGHNT, CDR2 YYREEE, per germline (reference sequence). The CDR3 bases are TGTGCCAGCAGCTTGTGGGCGGGAGGGTACGAGCAGTACTTC. Translating it yields CASSLWAGGYEQYF.

This clonotype was detected many times. This rearrangement joins TRBV20-1 to TRBJ2-7, with 8 bases matching TRBD1. The CDR3 is 14 residues long. CDR1 is DFQATT, CDR2 SNEGSKA, per germline (reference sequence). Losses at the gene ends were 6 bases for V and 1 base for J; bases not matched to a gene: 8. Here the CDR3 DNA reads TGCAGTGCCGGAGGACAGGGCCTGTCCTACGAGCAGTACTTC. Protein sequence: CSAGGQGLSYEQYF.

This clonotype was picked up many times. V and J are TRBV7-8 and TRBJ2-1, with D hard to call. The germline V gene encodes CDR1 SGHVS and CDR2 FQNEAQ. This CDR3 contains 15 residues. Trimming pared 1 base from V and 2 bases from J, leaving 9 bases between. The CDR3 sequence is CASSLGVLAYNEQFF. In DNA, the CDR3 is TGTGCCAGCAGCTTAGGGGTATTAGCCTACAATGAGCAGTTCTTC.

This clonotype was observed at least ten times. The rearrangement uses TRBV28 and TRBJ2-3; D unresolved. Germline V gene sequence: CDR1 MDHEN, CDR2 SYDVKM. V was pared by 7 bases and J by 5 bases, with 7 bases between. The CDR3 runs 11 residues. CDR3 loop: CASTWEDTQYF. As DNA, the CDR3 is TGTGCCAGCACGTGGGAAGATACGCAGTATTTT.

This clonotype was picked up many times. The chain uses TRBV7-8 and TRBJ1-6, with 9 bases aligning to TRBD1. The germline gives CDR1 SGHVS, CDR2 FQNEAQ. V shed 4 bases, J shed 9 bases, and the junction held 10 bases outside the gene matches. CDR3 length equals 16 residues. The CDR3 spells CASSSGRDREGSPLHF. The CDR3 DNA follows: TGTGCCAGCAGCTCGGGCCGGGACAGGGAAGGTTCACCCCTCCACTTT.

This clonotype was seen many times. This chain links TRBV28 with TRBJ2-1; D might be TRBD1 (5 bases). V gave up 7 bases and J gave up 7 bases, with 17 bases separating them. The CDR3 totals 14 residues. Germline V lookup: CDR1 MDHEN, CDR2 SYDVKM. The CDR3 loop is CASTLPQGTNEQFF. Here the CDR3 DNA reads TGTGCCAGCACCCTGCCCCAGGGTACGAATGAGCAGTTCTTC.

This clonotype was detected ten times or more. The chain has TRBV28 and TRBJ2-3; tentative D call: TRBD2 (5 bases). V lost 8 bases, J lost 1 base, and 10 bases lay in between. This CDR3 region has 13 residues. Germline-derived CDR1 and CDR2 are MDHEN and SYDVKM. The CDR3 protein is CASSRGGTDTQYF. Written as DNA, the CDR3 is TGTGCCAGCTCACGGGGAGGCACAGATACGCAGTATTTT.

This clonotype was observed many times. This chain links TRBV2 with TRBJ2-7; TRBD1 is a possible D gene (5 bases). V shed 1 base and J shed 4 bases, with 11 bases lying between them. The CDR3 is 14 amino acids. Germline V gene sequence: CDR1 SNHLY, CDR2 FYNNEI. DNA of the CDR3: TGTGCCAGCAGTGAAGAGGGTGACAGATACGAGCAGTACTTC. This codes for CASSEEGDRYEQYF.

CDR3 bases: TGTGCCAGCAGTTTTCCCAGCTACGAGCAGTACTTC. Translated: CASSFPSYEQYF. The J gene is TRBJ2-7, the V gene TRBV28; D not certain. The length of the CDR3 is 12 residues. Germline V gene data show CDR1 as MDHEN and CDR2 as SYDVKM. The V end lost 3 bases, the J end lost 3 bases, and 6 bases lay between the germline ends.

This clonotype appeared many times. This rearrangement joins TRBV4-1 to TRBJ2-7, with TRBD1 identical over 9 bases. The germline gives CDR1 MGHRA, CDR2 YSYEKL. This CDR3 region has 15 residues. V was pared by 6 bases and J by 4 bases, with 10 bases of the junction left unmatched. CDR3 sequence reads: CASSPIGTGFYEQYF. Written as DNA, the CDR3 is TGCGCCAGCAGTCCAATAGGGACAGGGTTTTACGAGCAGTACTTC.

This clonotype has ten or more counts. The chain uses TRBV20-1 and TRBJ2-1; 7 positions match TRBD2. CDR1 is DFQATT and CDR2 is SNEGSKA in the germline V gene (reference sequence). There are 13 residues in the CDR3. The V and J ends lost 8 bases and 4 bases, in that order; junction bases with no gene match: 8. The CDR3, as DNA: TGCAGTTCAGGCGGGAGCGATTACAATGAGCAGTTCTTC. Translation gives CSSGGSDYNEQFF.

There are a few counts of this clonotype. The rearrangement uses TRBV5-5 and TRBJ2-7, with no clear D. With 4 bases removed from V and 1 base from J, the gap between germline ends came to 15 bases. The germline gives CDR1 SGHKS, CDR2 YYEKEE (reference sequence). CDR3 length equals 15 residues. CDR3 residues: CASSHGRSFSYEQYF. The CDR3 nucleotides read TGTGCCAGCAGCCACGGACGGAGCTTTTCCTACGAGCAGTACTTC.

This clonotype was observed a handful of times. This rearrangement joins TRBV19 to TRBJ2-3, with a weak D call TRBD1 (5 bases). Per germline, CDR1 LNHDA and CDR2 SQIVND (reference sequence). The V and J ends lost 5 bases and 1 base respectively, with 10 bases between them. CDR3 length: 14 amino acids. The CDR3 loop is CASSLRVGTDTQYF. In nucleotides, the CDR3 is TGTGCCAGTAGTCTCAGGGTCGGCACAGATACGCAGTATTTT.

This clonotype was picked up many times. V is TRBV2 and J is TRBJ2-1; 7 nucleotides match TRBD2. The J segment lost 0 bases and the V segment lost 5 bases, leaving 1 base of the junction unmatched. This CDR3 comprises 14 residues. CDR1 and CDR2 from the germline V gene are SNHLY and FYNNEI. The CDR3 protein is CASSRGSSYNEQFF. CDR3 bases: TGTGCCAGCAGTCGCGGGAGCTCCTACAATGAGCAGTTCTTC.

The chain combines TRBV20-1 with TRBJ2-7, with 10 bases matching TRBD1. This CDR3 spans 16 amino acids. The junction had 10 bases not matched to a gene; V was cut back by 3 bases and J by 2 bases. Germline CDR1 and CDR2: DFQATT and SNEGSKA (reference sequence). CDR3 sequence: CSASPGQGSAPYEQYF. Written as DNA, the CDR3 is TGCAGTGCTAGCCCGGGACAGGGGTCGGCGCCCTACGAGCAGTACTTC.